The 13 T cell receptor beta chains below come from one sample, sequenced in a study of response to subunit inactivated influenza vaccine. TCRdb used MiXCR to reprocess the RT-PCR reads, holding one entry per CDR3 protein. This table holds roughly 620,000 distinct CDR3 sequences, approximately 10% found once. These data also formed part of another study, on T cells expressing NK-cell markers. Turning to that study: cDNA encoding TCR beta was synthesized via 5'RACE template switching incorporating UMIs.

This specimen was PBMCs from blood, taken on the day of vaccination. Source of these receptors: a man aged 50 to 59 who received an inactivated influenza vaccine.

V and J are TRBV15 and TRBJ2-1; the D is unclear. The V and J ends lost 5 bases and 4 bases respectively, with 9 bases between them. Germline assignment: CDR1 LNHNV and CDR2 YYDKDF (reference sequence). CDR3 length equals 13 residues. CDR3 residues: CATSEESYNEQFF. Here the CDR3 DNA reads TGTGCCACCAGCGAAGAATCTTACAATGAGCAGTTCTTC.

The rearrangement links TRBV6-2 or TRBV6-3 to TRBJ2-4; TRBD1 matches 9 bases. The germline CDR1 and CDR2 sequences are MNHEY and SVGEGT. The CDR3 spans 16 residues. Germline trimming cut 1 base from V and 4 bases from J; bases unmatched to any gene: 5. The CDR3 sequence: CASSYLAGTGKNIQYF. CDR3 bases: TGTGCCAGCAGTTACTTGGCTGGGACAGGGAAAAACATTCAGTACTTC.

This clonotype was counted many times. The V call is TRBV5-1, the J call TRBJ2-1; TRBD1 matches 10 bases. From germline, CDR1 is SGHRS and CDR2 YFSETQ. V was pared by 3 bases and J by 5 bases, with 8 bases of the junction left unmatched. The CDR3 loop spans 16 amino acids. The DNA for the CDR3 is TGCGCCAGCAGCTGGACCGGGACAGGGGCAAACAATGAGCAGTTCTTC. It is translated as CASSWTGTGANNEQFF.

This clonotype was picked up a small number of times. The chain is built from TRBV7-9 and TRBJ2-3, with 10 positions matching TRBD2. Germline-derived CDR1 and CDR2 are SEHNR and FQNEAQ (reference sequence). V shed 5 bases and J 3 bases; nucleotides not matched to a gene: 8. CDR3 length: 16 amino acids. The CDR3 here is CASSRSSGRVTDTQYF. The DNA of the CDR3 is TGTGCCAGCAGCCGGTCAAGCGGGAGGGTGACAGATACGCAGTATTTT.

This clonotype has more than one count but fewer than ten. The chain combines TRBV7-8 with TRBJ1-5; D remains ambiguous. Trimming pared 5 bases from V and 7 bases from J, leaving 9 bases between. CDR1 SGHVS and CDR2 FQNEAQ come from the germline V gene. CDR3 length equals 12 residues. CDR3 nucleotide sequence: TGTGCCAGCAGCGCTGCGTCCCAGCCCCAGCATTTT. Amino acids: CASSAASQPQHF.

The sample holds many counts of this clonotype. The chain is built from TRBV3-1 and TRBJ2-5; maybe TRBD2 (6 bases). The germline V gene encodes CDR1 LGHDT and CDR2 YNNKEL (reference sequence). The CDR3 is 14 amino acids. V lost 3 bases and J lost 2, with 10 bases in between. This CDR3 reads CASSHGSGQETQYF. CDR3 sequence (DNA): TGTGCCAGCAGCCACGGTAGCGGACAAGAGACCCAGTACTTC.

This clonotype was observed many times. The chain has TRBV29-1 and TRBJ2-1; possible D gene TRBD2, 6 bases. This CDR3 comprises 15 residues. Germline values: CDR1 SQVTM, CDR2 ANQGSEA. Trimming stripped 2 bases from V and 7 bases from J, with 18 bases between. CDR3 nucleotide sequence: TGCAGCGTTGAATTACTAGCCTTTTCTTTTAATGAGCAGTTCTTC. It specifies CSVELLAFSFNEQFF.

V usage is TRBV20-1 and J usage is TRBJ2-3, with a tentative D call TRBD1 (5 bases). Trimming cost V 1 base and J 2 bases, with 10 bases left between them. The CDR3 covers 14 residues. The germline CDR1 and CDR2 sequences are DFQATT and SNEGSKA (reference sequence). The CDR3 region has the DNA TGCAGTGCTAGAGCAAGACAGTACACAGATACGCAGTATTTT. Encoded protein: CSARARQYTDTQYF.

This clonotype was detected only once. The chain joins TRBV7-9 to TRBJ1-2; D remains ambiguous. Germline values: CDR1 SEHNR, CDR2 FQNEAQ (reference sequence). The CDR3 is 13 amino acids. Trimming removed 5 bases at V and 2 bases at J, with 9 bases between. The CDR3 region is CASSRRANYGYTF. CDR3 nucleotide sequence: TGTGCCAGCAGCCGTAGGGCGAACTATGGCTACACCTTC.

This chain links TRBV28 with TRBJ2-7, with 8 positions matching TRBD2. Trimming removed 3 bases from V and 6 bases from J; junction bases left unmatched: 10. The CDR3 spans 15 residues. In germline, CDR1 is MDHEN, CDR2 SYDVKM. The CDR3 region is CASSLAGGLGVEQYF. CDR3 sequence (DNA): TGTGCCAGCAGTTTGGCGGGAGGCTTAGGGGTCGAGCAGTACTTC. Combining the CDR3 with reference TRBV28 and TRBJ2-7 gives the whole variable domain DVKVTQSSRYLVKRTGEKVFLECVQDMDHENMFWYRQDPGLGLRLIYFSYDVKMKEKGDIPEGYSVSREKKERFSLILESASTNQTSMYLCASSLAGGLGVEQYFGPGTRLTVT.

This clonotype was seen a handful of times. CDR3 residues: CASSLEPLQETQYF. CDR3 bases: TGCGCCAGCAGCTTGGAACCGCTGCAAGAGACCCAGTACTTC. This sequence joins TRBV5-1 and TRBJ2-5; the D is unclear. This CDR3 contains 14 residues. With 0 bases removed from V and 2 bases from J, the gap between germline ends came to 8 bases. Per germline, CDR1 SGHRS and CDR2 YFSETQ.

The chain has TRBV20-1 and TRBJ2-1, with TRBD1 matching 9 bases. Trimming cost V 6 bases and J 11 bases; bases outside gene matches: 8. This CDR3 is built from 12 residues. From germline, CDR1 is DFQATT and CDR2 SNEGSKA (reference sequence). For the CDR3, the DNA is TGCAGTGCCCCCGGGACAGGGTTTAAGCAGTTCTTC. Translation gives CSAPGTGFKQFF.

This clonotype was seen a few times. The chain recombines TRBV20-1 with TRBJ2-7; no reliable D call. The V gene lost 0 bases and the J gene lost 6 bases, with 6 bases spanning the gap. CDR1 and CDR2 (germline): DFQATT, SNEGSKA (reference sequence). This CDR3 has 11 amino acids. The CDR3 DNA is TGCAGTGCTAGAGACCCTCTCGAGCAGTACTTC. Translation: CSARDPLEQYF.